These T cell receptor beta chains were read from a single sample in a study of T cells in narcolepsy. The table came from immunoSEQ multiplex PCR; TCRdb's copy has only in-frame clones and leaves some out. This table holds tens of thousands of clones, about four fifths found once. The specimen sequenced was memory (CD45RA-) CD4+ T cells from blood. The receptors derive from a human donor in good health. Both conserved end residues are part of each CDR3. The order of the fields is CDR3 length, J gene, clone size, D gene, V gene, CDR3 DNA, CDR3 protein. D genes are given only for firm matches. Clone sizes are given selectively: once, few, many, or a class where the clone is expanded.

length: 16
J: TRBJ1-4
size: NA
D: NA
V: TRBV4-1
DNA: TGCGCCAGCAGCCAAGGGACAGCCCCAACTAATGAAAAACTGTTTTTT
CDR3: CASSQGTAPTNEKLFF

length: 14
J: TRBJ1-6
size: NA
D: NA
V: TRBV5-1
DNA: TGCGCCAGCAGCAAGGACAGCTATAATTCACCCCTCCACTTT
CDR3: CASSKDSYNSPLHF

length: 15
J: TRBJ2-5
size: NA
D: TRBD1
V: TRBV6-1
DNA: TGTGCCAGCAGCGCAGACAGGGGGCGAGGAGAGACCCAGTACTTC
CDR3: CASSADRGRGETQYF

length: 18
J: TRBJ2-7
size: few
D: TRBD2
V: TRBV4-2
DNA: TGTGCCAGCAGCCAAGATAGTGGCCTAGCGGGGGGGGCCTACGAGCAGTACTTC
CDR3: CASSQDSGLAGGAYEQYF

length: 14
J: TRBJ1-4
size: NA
D: NA
V: TRBV18
DNA: TGTGCCAGCTCACCCCAGCGGAGTAATGAAAAACTGTTTTTT
CDR3: CASSPQRSNEKLFF

length: 13
J: TRBJ2-1
size: once
D: TRBD1
V: TRBV19
DNA: TGTGCCAGCCGACAGGGGGCCAGGGATGAGCAGTTCTTC
CDR3: CASRQGARDEQFF

length: 14
J: TRBJ1-2
size: NA
D: NA
V: TRBV5-6
DNA: TGTGCCAGCAGCTTGGAACAAGGCCCTGGGGGCTACACCTTC
CDR3: CASSLEQGPGGYTF

length: 16
J: TRBJ1-4
size: NA
D: NA
V: TRBV7-8
DNA: TGTGCCAGCAGCTTAGCCCAGACAGGATTAATGAAAAAACTGTTTTTT
CDR3: CASSLAQTGLMKKLFF

length: 11
J: TRBJ2-7
size: NA
D: NA
V: TRBV20-1
DNA: TGCAGTGGTGAAGCAGGCTACGAGCAGTACTTC
CDR3: CSGEAGYEQYF

length: 15
J: TRBJ2-7
size: NA
D: NA
V: TRBV7-8
DNA: TGTGCCAGCAGCTTAGCTAGGACACGCTCCTACGAGCAGTACTTC
CDR3: CASSLARTRSYEQYF

length: 16
J: TRBJ1-4
size: NA
D: TRBD1
V: TRBV4-2
DNA: TGTGCCAGCAGCTCATCGACAGGGGGGGATAATGAAAAACTGTTTTTT
CDR3: CASSSSTGGDNEKLFF

length: 13
J: TRBJ2-3
size: NA
D: NA
V: TRBV7-7
DNA: TGTGCCAGCAGCCCCCTTAGGGCAGATACGCAGTATTTT
CDR3: CASSPLRADTQYF

length: 20
J: TRBJ2-1
size: NA
D: TRBD2
V: TRBV2
DNA: TGTGCCAGCAGTGAAGAAGACAGGGGGTTTTTGGGACTAGCGGGCAATGAGCAGTTCTTC
CDR3: CASSEEDRGFLGLAGNEQFF

length: 15
J: TRBJ2-5
size: NA
D: NA
V: TRBV7-2
DNA: TGTGCCAGCAGCTTAATGTCGAGGGTCCAAGAGACCCAGTACTTC
CDR3: CASSLMSRVQETQYF

length: 14
J: TRBJ1-1
size: few
D: NA
V: TRBV6-1
DNA: TGTGCCAGCAGTGATATCGCCATGAACACTGAAGCTTTCTTT
CDR3: CASSDIAMNTEAFF

length: 13
J: TRBJ2-1
size: NA
D: NA
V: TRBV7-2
DNA: TGTGCCAGCAGCTTCCTAGTAGCCGGTGAGCAGTTCTTC
CDR3: CASSFLVAGEQFF

length: 14
J: TRBJ2-5
size: NA
D: TRBD2
V: TRBV7-7
DNA: TGTGCTAGCAGCTTAGGCGGGGGATCAGAGACCCAGTACTTC
CDR3: CASSLGGGSETQYF

length: 12
J: TRBJ1-1
size: NA
D: NA
V: TRBV29-1
DNA: TGCAGCGGTAACAGGGCGGACACTGAAGCTTTCTTT
CDR3: CSGNRADTEAFF

length: 15
J: TRBJ2-2
size: NA
D: TRBD2
V: TRBV7-2
DNA: TGTGCCAGCACCCCCGGGGGGGGGTTCCCCGGGGAGCTGTTTTTT
CDR3: CASTPGGGFPGELFF

length: 13
J: TRBJ1-5
size: NA
D: TRBD1
V: TRBV15
DNA: TGTGCCACCACCCTACAGGGGAATCAGCCCCAGCATTTT
CDR3: CATTLQGNQPQHF

length: 14
J: TRBJ2-5
size: NA
D: TRBD1
V: TRBV6-5
DNA: TGTGCCAGCGAAAGGGACAGCAACCAAGAGACCCAGTACTTC
CDR3: CASERDSNQETQYF

length: 13
J: TRBJ2-3
size: NA
D: NA
V: TRBV6-6
DNA: TGTGCCAGCAGTTATCTTTTCTCAGATACGCAGTATTTT
CDR3: CASSYLFSDTQYF

length: 14
J: TRBJ2-3
size: few
D: NA
V: TRBV5-1
DNA: TGCGCCAGCAGCTTAGGGTCCTCTACAGATACGCAGTATTTT
CDR3: CASSLGSSTDTQYF

length: 15
J: TRBJ1-2
size: once
D: NA
V: TRBV4-3
DNA: TGCGCCAGCAGCCAAGTAGCGCAAGGCCCATCACCCCACACCTTC
CDR3: CASSQVAQGPSPHTF

length: 15
J: TRBJ2-7
size: NA
D: NA
V: TRBV6-5
DNA: TGTGCCAGCAGTTACTCGTATAAAAGGGACGACGAGCAGTACTTC
CDR3: CASSYSYKRDDEQYF

length: 14
J: TRBJ2-1
size: NA
D: NA
V: TRBV6-1
DNA: TGTGCCAGCAGTGAGGTCGACACCCCCAATGAGCAGTTCTTC
CDR3: CASSEVDTPNEQFF